This T cell receptor beta chain was recorded in a study of identical twins (dated by TCRdb to about 2016). Regarding the complete study: To test whether fetal clonotypes persist, the study used deep sequencing on TCR alpha and beta repertoires from monozygotic twins, unrelated adults of various ages, and cord blood. Replicate twin experiments were performed at different times using different library preparation protocols to rule out contamination.

This clonotype came up a few times. This clone's antigen is unknown. Base qualities are not at hand, and no much larger clone is one base apart. The CDR3, cysteine through phenylalanine, is 14 amino acids long. Only the CDR3 portion is preserved as DNA: 42 bases, with reading frame beginning at the first base. CDR1 is given as PRHDT and CDR2 as FYEKMQ, both from the germline V gene (reference sequence). V and J lose 4 bases and 8 bases, and a span of 18 bases separates them. What the research found in general, with its limitations: The excess sharing between twins in beta out-of-frame sequences was weaker because fewer shared sequences reduced the signal-to-noise ratio. Compared with coincidental sharing between unrelated individuals, out-of-frame TCR alpha sequences shared between twins showed an excess of sequences with low generation probability. Conclusions relied on cross-sectional statistical analysis, since the same donors could not be followed over many years. Fewer insertions were carried by abundant cord blood beta clonotypes, a similar but weaker trend appeared in young adult naive repertoires, and no such trend appeared in memory repertoires. In monozygotic twins, out-of-frame TCR alpha sharing was systematically underestimated by recombination models, although the models agreed with sharing between unrelated individuals. Invariant T cells such as MAIT and iNKT could partly confound zero-insertion analyses, although diverse VJ usage argued against such confounding for most clonotypes.

Every donor was a healthy Caucasian. The twin cohort consisted of three pairs of female monozygotic twins, all aged about 18 to 30 years. Positive isolation kits from Invitrogen were used to isolate the CD4+ and CD8+ T cell populations. Receptor amplification or capture employed 5' RACE. Sequencing was performed on an Illumina HiSeq 2000. Template switching introduced a universal primer binding site; the final cDNA contained a unique molecular identifier, enabling accurate counting of TCR cDNA molecules. Specific primers in the conserved constant-segment region were used to synthesize first-strand cDNA for the TCR alpha and beta chains. Each cDNA library was double barcoded, with a SMART-Mk sample barcode plus Illumina barcodes, to control for contamination. TruSeq adapter sequences and Illumina sample barcodes were added in two successive PCR steps. Sequencing of the TCR alpha and beta cDNA libraries was done on the Illumina HiSeq platform using custom primers. The authors' pipeline ran thus. Unique molecular identifiers were extracted from raw reads with MiGEC, and CDR3 positions were determined with MiXCR. For each individual, recombination models were inferred using an EM algorithm with the repgenHMM and IGoR tools. Shared clonotype analysis was performed with the tcR package in R, normalizing sharing by the product of cloneset sizes. To study raw recombination without the effects of thymic and clonal selection, out-of-frame nonproductive sequences were analyzed. The public reads were run again by TCRdb, first through fastp at Q25 and then through MiXCR, and only productive beta chains were kept. Here each entry gathers all rows of one CDR3 protein and keeps the most common genes and DNA. Here the V and J calls rest on TCRdb's processing, not on the authors' analysis. This sample holds nearly 200,000 distinct CDR3 sequences; approximately 16% were observed only once. The top ten clonotypes cover 40% of the sample.

Separately, the same data were catalogued under a study of T cells expressing NK-cell markers. As that second paper reports: TCR beta-chain repertoires were profiled in sorted CD3+CD56+NKG2C+, CD3+CD56+NKG2C- and CD3+CD56-NKG2C+ T-cell subsets from fewer than 10 donors. Seven of the eight sequenced donors were HCMV-seropositive and one was HCMV-seronegative. In several experiments an anti-gammadeltaTCR antibody was added to restrict sorting to alphabetaTCR-expressing T cells. For six donors, the dominant CD3+CD56+NKG2C+ clonotypes were among the top 10 CD8+ clonotypes and accounted for roughly 1.0-8% of CD8+ T cells. Those dominant clonotypes were again the most abundant among CD3+CD56-NKG2C+ cells in a few donors, at about 28.3-65%. Whether the expanded NKG2C-expressing T cell clones were specific for HCMV antigens remained unclear. Randomly selected healthy volunteers, three men and five women, were used as the eight sequenced donors. A commercial ELISA kit detecting HCMV-specific IgG in serum was used to determine HCMV serostatus. Reads were demultiplexed and grouped by UMI with MIGEC, and clonotypes were assembled and quantified with MiTCR. To exclude erroneous sequences, only TCR cDNA sequences supported by at least two reads were retained. The tcR package was used for downstream repertoire analysis, with clonotypes matched between fractions based on CDR3 nucleotide sequence plus V segment. VDJmatch was used to annotate antigen specificity against VDJdb, with one amino acid substitution in CDR3 allowed.

This clonotype was obtained from a woman aged 18-29 years in good health. The chain links TRBV13 with TRBJ2-7; TRBD2 is possibly the D segment (6 matching bases). The sample consisted of CD8+ T cells sorted from blood. The CDR3 has the sequence CASSSLQDYSKQYF. The sequenced DNA is TGTGCCAGCAGCTCCCTACAGGACTATTCAAAGCAGTACTTC.